The subject of this entry is one TCR beta chain. What it binds is unknown. The read terminates 3 residues before the CDR3 end, so the remaining end is supplied by the germline J gene. Other DNA sequences in this specimen translate into the identical CDR3. Replacement immunoglobulin had been given to every CVID subject for at least one year. The protocol was immunoSEQ multiplex PCR, while the TCRdb copy is restricted to in-frame clones and leaves out a portion. The sample is made up of fewer than 30,000 clones, none counted only once. This entry comes from a study of T cell clonality in common variable immunodeficiency. Study results and caveats: Fewer deletions and N-nucleotide insertions were reportedly seen in common variable immunodeficiency TCR beta sequences. Shared TCRbeta clones were fewer between CVID subjects than controls.

The CDR3 is made up of 15 amino acids. CDR1 and CDR2 from the germline V gene are KGHSH and LQKENI. Trimming removed 3 bases at V and 5 bases at J, with 16 bases between. The chain has TRBV18 and TRBJ1-1, with TRBD1 as a possible D gene (5 bases). The sequencing sample was made of peripheral blood mononuclear cells. The sequence was collected from a human donor with common variable immunodeficiency. The CDR3 reads CASSPSGGEGTEAFF. Partial CDR3 DNA: TGTGCCAGCTCACCGTCGGGCGGGGAGGGGACTGAA.